What follows are 30 T cell receptor beta chains derived from one specimen sequenced in a study of shared clonotypes between healthy human individuals. Repertoires were generated with immunoSEQ multiplex PCR, while TCRdb's copy carries only in-frame clones and drops some. The sample has hundreds of thousands of clones, 90% to 97% seen once; the top ten hold roughly 0.06%. The specimen sequenced was naive CD4+ T cells sorted from blood. As to subset: CD45RA+ positively selected. All receptors come from a woman between 25 and 40 years old in good health.

This chain connects TRBV28 to TRBJ2-7; possibly TRBD1 for D (6 bases). Between the trimmed V and J ends, which lost 4 bases and 6 bases, there was a span of 19 bases. Germline CDR1 MDHEN, CDR2 SYDVKM. The CDR3 contains 15 residues. As DNA, the CDR3 is TGTGCCAGCAGTTCCTCAGCGGAGGCCAGGGGCGAGCAGTACTTC. Translated, it gives CASSSSAEARGEQYF.

V is TRBV18 and J is TRBJ2-1; D perhaps matches TRBD2 (6 bases). The germline V and J ends were trimmed by 4 bases and 4 bases, with 17 bases remaining between them. This CDR3 comprises 16 residues. The germline CDR1 and CDR2 sequences are KGHSH and LQKENI. CDR3: CASSRGGGSGYNEQFF. CDR3 nucleotide sequence: TGTGCCAGCTCACGGGGAGGAGGGAGCGGATACAATGAGCAGTTCTTC.

V is TRBV7-2 and J is TRBJ2-7, with 9 bases matching TRBD2. The ends lost 2 bases at V and 2 bases at J; junction bases unmatched: 4. This CDR3 is 15 amino acids long. Germline V gives CDR1 SGHTA, CDR2 FQGNSA. The CDR3 DNA reads as TGTGCCAGCAGCTTAAGACTAGCGGCCACCTACGAGCAGTACTTC. Amino acids: CASSLRLAATYEQYF. Full variable domain (remainder filled in from reference TRBV7-2 and TRBJ2-7): GAGVSQSPSNKVTEKGKDVELRCDPISGHTALYWYRQSLGQGLEFLIYFQGNSAPDKSGLPSDRFSAERTGGSVSTLTIQRTQQEDSAVYLCASSLRLAATYEQYFGPGTRLTVT.

The chain uses TRBV2 and TRBJ2-3; TRBD2 matches 7 bases. V shed 4 bases and J 6 bases; nucleotides not matched to a gene: 10. The CDR3 runs 15 residues. The germline CDR1 and CDR2 sequences are SNHLY and FYNNEI. CDR3 nucleotide sequence: TGTGCCAGCAGTGTTCGGGGACTATGGTCGGATACGCAGTATTTT. Protein sequence: CASSVRGLWSDTQYF.

V is TRBV2 and J is TRBJ2-5; tentative D call: TRBD2 (5 bases). Germline lookup yields CDR1 SNHLY and CDR2 FYNNEI. The V gene lost 10 bases and the J gene lost 1 base, with 13 bases spanning the gap. The CDR3 runs to 13 residues. Here the CDR3 DNA reads TGTGCCACCACCAGCGGCGGCCAAGAGACCCAGTACTTC. As protein: CATTSGGQETQYF.

This chain uses TRBV6-5 with TRBJ2-7; TRBD1 aligns across 7 bases. This CDR3 has 14 amino acids. V gave up 6 bases and J gave up 0 bases; unmatched junction bases: 5. CDR1 MNHEY and CDR2 SVGAGI come from the germline V gene. Here the CDR3 reads CASRKGDSSYEQYF. CDR3 DNA sequence: TGTGCCAGCAGGAAGGGGGACAGCTCCTACGAGCAGTACTTC.

The chain carries TRBV4-1 and TRBJ1-5; D might be TRBD1 (5 bases). Per the germline V gene, CDR1 is MGHRA and CDR2 is YSYEKL. Trimming took off 5 bases at V and 2 bases at J, with 10 bases between the two ends. The CDR3 has 14 amino acids. DNA of the CDR3: TGCGCCAGCAGCAGGGGAATACGCAATCAGCCCCAGCATTTT. Translation: CASSRGIRNQPQHF.

This clone was recorded once. The chain employs TRBV10-3 and TRBJ2-7; 7 nucleotides agree with TRBD2. Germline V CDR1 and CDR2: ENHRY, SYGVKD. V gave up 3 bases and J gave up 3 bases; unmatched junction bases: 8. The CDR3 contains 15 residues. CDR3 residues: CAISDLGREVYEQYF. The DNA for the CDR3 is TGTGCCATCAGTGATCTGGGGAGGGAGGTCTACGAGCAGTACTTC.

The J gene is TRBJ2-5, the V gene TRBV10-3; 7 bases line up with TRBD2. The J call is doubtful: the DNA matches TRBJ2-7 better. CDR1 and CDR2 from the germline V gene are ENHRY and SYGVKD. CDR3 length: 12 amino acids. This chain's CDR3 is CAIGGRAYEQYF. The CDR3 DNA follows: TGTGCCATCGGAGGGAGGGCCTACGAGCAGTACTTC.

J is TRBJ1-4 and V is TRBV28; tentative D call: TRBD1 (6 bases). Between the trimmed V and J ends, which lost 6 bases and 2 bases, there was a span of 13 bases. The CDR3 covers 15 residues. Germline CDR1 reads MDHEN; CDR2 reads SYDVKM. Here the CDR3 reads CASREGQTTNEKLFF. The CDR3, as DNA: TGTGCCAGCAGGGAAGGACAGACCACTAATGAAAAACTGTTTTTT.

The chain employs TRBV28 and TRBJ2-7; D gene ambiguous. CDR1 MDHEN and CDR2 SYDVKM come from the germline V gene. The V end was cut by 3 bases, the J end by 7 bases, with 16 bases between. The CDR3 contains 14 residues. This chain's CDR3 is CASSLPTTADEQYF. The CDR3 DNA sequence: TGTGCCAGCAGTTTGCCGACGACCGCAGATGAGCAGTACTTC.

The rearrangement uses TRBV28 and TRBJ2-3; maybe TRBD2 (6 bases). V was clipped by 6 bases and J by 1 base, with 14 bases between them. The CDR3 loop spans 15 amino acids. In germline, CDR1 is MDHEN, CDR2 SYDVKM. CDR3 loop: CASSNRESGTDTQYF. CDR3 DNA sequence: TGTGCCAGCAGCAACCGGGAGTCAGGCACAGATACGCAGTATTTT.

This chain uses TRBV2 with TRBJ2-7, with TRBD2 matching over 7 bases. The trim removed 10 bases at V and 3 bases at J, leaving 12 bases unmatched. CDR3 length: 14 residues. Germline CDR1 SNHLY, CDR2 FYNNEI. The CDR3 DNA is TGTGCCAACCGAAGGACTAGTAAGGACTACGAGCAGTACTTC. Protein: CANRRTSKDYEQYF.

The V gene is TRBV11-2, the J gene TRBJ1-1; D gene unclear. Germline V gene data show CDR1 as SGHAT and CDR2 as FQNNGV. V gave up 0 bases and J gave up 4 bases, with 6 bases separating them. There are 13 residues in the CDR3. This chain's CDR3 is CASSLDGSTEAFF. The CDR3 nucleotides are TGTGCCAGCAGCTTAGATGGCAGCACTGAAGCTTTCTTT.

The chain recombines TRBV28 with TRBJ2-2; no reliable D call. Trimming cost V 5 bases and J 0 bases, with 13 bases left between them. CDR3 length: 16 amino acids. CDR1 MDHEN and CDR2 SYDVKM come from the germline V gene. This CDR3 reads CASSTPITSNTGELFF. The CDR3 region has the DNA TGTGCCAGCAGTACCCCAATAACATCGAACACCGGGGAGCTGTTTTTT.

The CDR3 DNA sequence: TGTGCCAGCAGCCAAGACGCCTCCCGGGCCGCCAACGTCCTGACTTTC. Translation: CASSQDASRAANVLTF. The chain recombines TRBV14 with TRBJ2-6; D not resolved. CDR3 length equals 16 residues. Between the trimmed V and J ends, which lost 0 bases and 7 bases, there was a span of 13 bases. CDR1 and CDR2 from the germline V gene are SGHDN and FVKESK.

The V gene is TRBV28, the J gene TRBJ1-1; 7 bases map to TRBD1. Germline V gene lookup returns CDR1 MDHEN and CDR2 SYDVKM. The CDR3 has 11 residues. V was pared by 8 bases and J by 4 bases, with 1 base of the junction left unmatched. CDR3 in DNA: TGTGCCAGCTGGGACAGCACTGAAGCTTTCTTT. It encodes CASWDSTEAFF.

This clone has just a few counts. The CDR3 nucleotides are TGTGCCAGCAGACAGATCTCGAACACTGAAGCTTTCTTT. Its translation: CASRQISNTEAFF. The chain links TRBV28 to TRBJ1-1; D gene unclear. The ends were cut back, 6 bases at V and 1 base at J, with 9 bases in the middle. From germline, CDR1 is MDHEN and CDR2 SYDVKM. This CDR3 spans 13 amino acids.

V gene TRBV14 combines with J gene TRBJ2-7, with TRBD1 matching 8 bases. This CDR3 is built from 14 residues. J was trimmed by 5 bases and V by 4 bases; bases with no gene match: 7. Germline-derived CDR1 and CDR2 are SGHDN and FVKESK. CDR3: CASSLGQGVHEQYF. For the CDR3, the DNA is TGTGCCAGCAGCCTCGGACAGGGTGTCCACGAGCAGTACTTC.

This chain links TRBV6-6 with TRBJ2-7; D may match TRBD1 or TRBD2 (7 bases each). This CDR3 region has 15 residues. The germline gives CDR1 MNHNY, CDR2 SVGAGI (reference sequence). Trimming shortened V by 4 bases and J by 1 base, and 14 bases separated the two germline ends. The CDR3 protein is CASSLRQGLSYEQYF. The CDR3 nucleotides read TGTGCCAGCAGTTTGCGACAGGGACTATCCTACGAGCAGTACTTC.

The chain recombines TRBV5-1 with TRBJ2-1, with D perhaps given as TRBD1 or TRBD2 (5 bases each). V shed 4 bases and J shed 0 bases, with 23 bases lying between them. This CDR3 region has 19 residues. Per the germline V gene, CDR1 is SGHRS and CDR2 is YFSETQ. CDR3 sequence: CASSIPGTPEGSSYNEQFF. The DNA of the CDR3 is TGCGCCAGCAGCATTCCCGGGACGCCTGAAGGAAGCTCCTACAATGAGCAGTTCTTC. Variable domain in full (rest from reference TRBV5-1 and TRBJ2-1): KAGVTQTPRYLIKTRGQQVTLSCSPISGHRSVSWYQQTPGQGLQFLFEYFSETQRNKGNFPGRFSGRQFSNSRSEMNVSTLELGDSALYLCASSIPGTPEGSSYNEQFFGPGTRLTVL.

The genes are TRBV28 and TRBJ2-7, with D maybe TRBD2 (5 bases). The germline gives CDR1 MDHEN, CDR2 SYDVKM. CDR3 size: 12 residues. Trimming removed 7 bases at V and 7 bases at J, with 14 bases between. CDR3 region: CASTGRPGEQYF. CDR3 nucleotide sequence: TGTGCCAGCACCGGGCGGCCGGGGGAGCAGTACTTC.

This chain links TRBV7-7 with TRBJ2-1; 12 bases match TRBD2. This CDR3 spans 19 amino acids. V lost 5 bases to trimming and J lost 4 bases; unmatched junction nucleotides: 15. Germline V gene lookup returns CDR1 SSHAT and CDR2 FNYEAQ (reference sequence). CDR3 sequence (DNA): TGTGCCAGCAGCGTACACCACCCTAGCGGGAGGGTGAAGTACAATGAGCAGTTCTTC. Translated, it gives CASSVHHPSGRVKYNEQFF.

In DNA form, the CDR3 reads TGTGCCAGTAGTATCGGACATATAGATTCACCCCTCCACTTT. Translated: CASSIGHIDSPLHF. The chain couples TRBV19 to TRBJ1-6, with a tentative D call TRBD1 (5 bases). Per germline, CDR1 LNHDA and CDR2 SQIVND (reference sequence). V was pared by 3 bases and J by 8 bases, with 11 bases between. The CDR3 extends over 14 amino acids.

The chain has TRBV5-1 and TRBJ2-7; D perhaps matches TRBD2 (5 bases). The CDR3 covers 17 residues. Per the germline V gene, CDR1 is SGHRS and CDR2 is YFSETQ. Trimming pared 2 bases from V and 0 bases from J, leaving 18 bases between. The CDR3 coding sequence is TGCGCCAGCAGCTTTGGTCCTATGGGAGTAGGCTCCTACGAGCAGTACTTC. Protein product: CASSFGPMGVGSYEQYF.

This rearrangement joins TRBV2 to TRBJ2-1; 7 nucleotides line up with TRBD2. V shed 8 bases, J shed 4 bases, and the junction held 8 bases outside the gene matches. The CDR3 loop spans 14 amino acids. The germline gives CDR1 SNHLY, CDR2 FYNNEI. Here the CDR3 DNA reads TGTGCCAGCCAAGGAGGGCGGGAGTACAATGAGCAGTTCTTC. Translated, it gives CASQGGREYNEQFF.

The chain combines TRBV10-1 with TRBJ2-1; TRBD2 matches at 11 bases. This CDR3 has 16 amino acids. Germline loops: CDR1 WNHNN, CDR2 SYGVQD (reference sequence). The V gene end was trimmed by 4 bases and the J gene end by 2 bases; junction bases not matched to a gene: 4. Written as DNA, the CDR3 is TGCGCCAGCAGTGGTCAGACTAGCGGGGCCTACAATGAGCAGTTCTTC. Its translation: CASSGQTSGAYNEQFF.

The chain couples TRBV27 to TRBJ2-5; 7 nucleotides match TRBD1. Unmatched junction bases numbered 7, after V lost 5 bases and J lost 4 bases. Germline assignment: CDR1 MNHEY and CDR2 SMNVEV (reference sequence). CDR3 length equals 14 residues. The CDR3 protein is CASSARQGGETQYF. DNA of the CDR3: TGTGCCAGCAGTGCCAGACAGGGTGGAGAGACCCAGTACTTC.

V is TRBV13 and J is TRBJ2-7, with TRBD2 identical over 8 bases. The J segment lost 0 bases and the V segment lost 6 bases, leaving 19 bases of the junction unmatched. Germline values: CDR1 PRHDT, CDR2 FYEKMQ (reference sequence). This CDR3 is built from 19 residues. CDR3 in amino acids: CASSEGWVLPSGFSYEQYF. DNA for the CDR3: TGTGCCAGCAGTGAGGGTTGGGTTCTTCCTAGCGGGTTCTCCTACGAGCAGTACTTC.

A single count supports this clone. This chain connects TRBV19 to TRBJ2-1; 8 bases line up with TRBD2. CDR1 and CDR2 from the germline V gene are LNHDA and SQIVND (reference sequence). Germline trimming cut 8 bases from V and 4 bases from J; bases unmatched to any gene: 10. The CDR3 is made up of 15 amino acids. This chain's CDR3 is CASSRAGGTYNEQFF. The DNA for the CDR3 is TGTGCCAGTTCTAGGGCGGGAGGAACTTACAATGAGCAGTTCTTC.